This T cell receptor (beta chain) appears in the sequencing data of a study of blood T cells in healthy people across ages. The sample holds a few counts of this clonotype. Together with a sample-barcoded 5' primer, a J-beta primer mix was included in a second PCR lasting roughly 6 to 12 cycles. One entry per CDR3 protein, called by TCRdb with MiXCR from the 5' RACE reads. There are some 1.7 million distinct CDR3 sequences in the sample; roughly 27% occur only once, and roughly 8% lies in the top ten. V shed 6 bases, J shed 5 bases, and the junction held 11 bases outside the gene matches. The CDR3 has 15 amino acids. In germline, CDR1 is MNHNY, CDR2 SVGAGI (reference sequence).

The TCR comes from a woman aged 25 to 39 in good health. The sequenced material came from blood. The chain combines TRBV6-6 with TRBJ2-7, with 9 bases identical to TRBD1. DNA of the CDR3: TGTGCCAGCAGACCAGACCGGGACAGGGTCCACGAGCAGTACTTC. Translating gives CASRPDRDRVHEQYF.